Listed below are T cell receptor beta chains from one sample, sequenced in a study of T cell repertoires in cytomegalovirus infection. From the reads, TCRdb called clonotypes with MiXCR, one entry per CDR3 protein. Found here are under 600,000 distinct CDR3 sequences, approximately 15% of them singletons; the top ten hold roughly a quarter. Specimen: CD8+ T cells from PBMCs. These receptors were obtained from a human donor in good health (CMV status not recorded). Some clones in this sample may be carry-over from other donors' samples. CDR3s include the opening cysteine and the closing phenylalanine or tryptophan. D genes are given only for firm matches. The size of a clone is reported for some rows only, either as once, few or many, or as a class for expanded clones.

D gene | J gene | clone size | V gene | CDR3 protein | CDR3 DNA
TRBD1 | TRBJ1-2 | few | TRBV27 | CASSPRTGRNYGYTF | TGTGCCAGCAGTCCCCGGACAGGGAGGAACTATGGCTACACCTTC
- | TRBJ2-7 | many | TRBV6-6 | CASSYGAGAYEQYF | TGTGCCAGCAGTTACGGCGCGGGGGCATACGAGCAGTACTTC
- | TRBJ1-1 | - | TRBV20-1 | CSASDTEAFF | TGCAGTGCCTCGGACACTGAAGCTTTCTTT
TRBD1 | TRBJ1-1 | few | TRBV12-3/TRBV12-4 | CASSLGGQANTEAFF | TGTGCCAGCAGTTTAGGCGGACAGGCGAACACTGAAGCTTTCTTT
TRBD1 | TRBJ1-2 | many | TRBV6-2/TRBV6-3 | CASSYSTGTGDRYYTF | TGTGCCAGCAGTTACTCGACCGGGACAGGGGATCGTTACTACACCTTC
TRBD1 | TRBJ2-1 | - | TRBV5-8 | CASSLERTRDRWGHNEQFF | TGTGCCAGCAGCTTGGAAAGGACCCGGGACAGGTGGGGGCACAATGAGCAGTTCTTC
TRBD2 | TRBJ2-3 | many | TRBV12-3/TRBV12-4 | CASSLVVLAAIQSSTDTQYF | TGTGCCAGCAGTTTAGTGGTACTAGCGGCAATCCAGTCTAGCACAGATACGCAGTATTTT
TRBD2 | TRBJ2-1 | many | TRBV5-4 | CASSHKLGGGADEQFF | TGTGCCAGCAGCCATAAACTGGGCGGGGGGGCAGATGAGCAGTTCTTC
- | TRBJ1-1 | - | TRBV12-3/TRBV12-4 | CASRQIGNTEAFF | TGTGCCAGCAGACAAATTGGGAACACTGAAGCTTTCTTT
TRBD2 | TRBJ2-5 | - | TRBV29-1 | CSVARPEAGGTQYF | TGCAGCGTGGCCCGACCTGAAGCGGGAGGGACCCAGTACTTC
TRBD1 | TRBJ1-2 | - | TRBV5-4 | CASSSGQLIGGYTF | TGTGCCAGCAGCTCGGGACAGCTTATTGGGGGCTACACCTTC
- | TRBJ2-3 | many | TRBV9 | CASSAGRQSTDTQYF | TGTGCCAGCAGCGCGGGTCGACAGAGCACAGATACGCAGTATTTT
- | TRBJ1-2 | - | TRBV11-2 | CASSQNPERSHYGYTF | TGTGCCAGCAGCCAGAATCCCGAAAGGTCGCACTATGGCTACACCTTC
TRBD2 | TRBJ2-7 | few | TRBV29-1 | CSARTSFSHEQYF | TGCAGCGCGAGGACTAGCTTCTCCCACGAGCAGTACTTC
- | TRBJ1-2 | few | TRBV18 | CASSPIGGLANGYTF | TGTGCCAGCTCGCCCATCGGGGGTCTTGCGAATGGCTACACCTTC
TRBD2 | TRBJ2-3 | many | TRBV19 | CATSLAGRGDTQYF | TGTGCCACCTCTCTAGCGGGGCGAGGGGATACGCAGTATTTT
TRBD1 | TRBJ2-6 | - | TRBV10-3 | CAISERDRGSSGANVLTF | TGTGCCATCAGTGAGAGGGACAGGGGTTCGTCTGGGGCCAACGTCCTGACTTTC
TRBD1 | TRBJ1-2 | - | TRBV19 | CASTSTGGSNYGYTF | TGTGCCAGTACCTCGACAGGGGGGTCTAACTATGGCTACACCTTC
- | TRBJ1-2 | - | TRBV6-5 | CASSARGARYGYTF | TGTGCCAGCAGTGCACGTGGGGCGCGCTATGGCTACACCTTC
- | TRBJ1-1 | - | TRBV9 | CASSSKNRSGWGEAFF | TGTGCCAGCAGCTCAAAAAACAGGTCTGGATGGGGTGAAGCTTTCTTT
TRBD1 | TRBJ2-1 | - | TRBV30 | CAWGTGISYNEQFF | TGTGCCTGGGGGACAGGAATCTCCTACAATGAGCAGTTCTTC